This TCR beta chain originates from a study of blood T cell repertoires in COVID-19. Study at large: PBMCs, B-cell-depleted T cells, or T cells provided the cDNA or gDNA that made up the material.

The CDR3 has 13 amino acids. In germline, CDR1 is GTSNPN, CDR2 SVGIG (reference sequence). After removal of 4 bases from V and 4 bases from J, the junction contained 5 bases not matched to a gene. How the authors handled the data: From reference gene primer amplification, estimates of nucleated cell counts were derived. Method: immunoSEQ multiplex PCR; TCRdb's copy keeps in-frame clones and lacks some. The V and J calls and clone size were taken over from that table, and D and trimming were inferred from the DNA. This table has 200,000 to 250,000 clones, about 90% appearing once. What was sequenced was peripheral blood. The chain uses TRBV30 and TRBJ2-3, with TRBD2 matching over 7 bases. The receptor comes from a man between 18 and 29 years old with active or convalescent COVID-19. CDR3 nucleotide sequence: TGTGCCTGGATTAGCGGGTTATCAGATACGCAGTATTTT. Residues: CAWISGLSDTQYF.